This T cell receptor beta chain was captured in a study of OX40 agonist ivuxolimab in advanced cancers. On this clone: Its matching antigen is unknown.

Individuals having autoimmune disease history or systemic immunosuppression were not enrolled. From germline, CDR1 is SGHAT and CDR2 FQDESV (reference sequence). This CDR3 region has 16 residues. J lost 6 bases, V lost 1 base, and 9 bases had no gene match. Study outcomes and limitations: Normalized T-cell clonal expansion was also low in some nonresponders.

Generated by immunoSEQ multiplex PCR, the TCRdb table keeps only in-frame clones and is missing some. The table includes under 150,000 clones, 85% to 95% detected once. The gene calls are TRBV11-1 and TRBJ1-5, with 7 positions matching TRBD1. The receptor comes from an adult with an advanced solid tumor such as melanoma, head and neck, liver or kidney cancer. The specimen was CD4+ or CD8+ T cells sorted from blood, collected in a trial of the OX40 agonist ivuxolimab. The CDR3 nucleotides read TGTGCCAGCAGCTTAGGGCAGGGGGGATTGAGTCAGCCCCAGCATTTT. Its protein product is CASSLGQGGLSQPQHF.